Below, one TCR beta chain is given with its context. Its antigen is not known. Total RNA was isolated from each sample in quantities of at least 6 micrograms. A J-beta primer mix and a sample-barcoded 5' primer were used in a second PCR of roughly 6 to 12 cycles. Researchers report that a template-switch adaptor with 12 random nucleotides tagged each cDNA molecule. TCRdb re-called the 5' RACE reads through MiXCR, storing one row per CDR3 protein. Altogether approximately 1.5 million distinct CDR3 sequences are present, about 32% being singletons, with the ten largest covering over 9%. The data were obtained in a study of blood T cells in healthy people across ages. Overall study: Through template switching, about one barcoded beta molecule was captured per two T cells, as measured in model experiments.

Study results and limitations: Expanded clonotype shifts may have been confounded, as the donors had an unknown CMV status.

The clonotype originates from a woman aged 25 to 39 in good health. The sample consisted of blood.

CDR3 loop: CASSQSPGLINTGELFF. In DNA form, the CDR3 reads TGCGCCAGCAGCCAAAGCCCGGGACTAATCAACACCGGGGAGCTGTTTTTT. The chain combines TRBV4-1 with TRBJ2-2, with 7 nucleotides matching TRBD2. With V trimmed by 2 bases and J by 2 bases, 8 bases remained unmatched. Germline CDR1 reads MGHRA; CDR2 reads YSYEKL. The CDR3 contains 17 residues.